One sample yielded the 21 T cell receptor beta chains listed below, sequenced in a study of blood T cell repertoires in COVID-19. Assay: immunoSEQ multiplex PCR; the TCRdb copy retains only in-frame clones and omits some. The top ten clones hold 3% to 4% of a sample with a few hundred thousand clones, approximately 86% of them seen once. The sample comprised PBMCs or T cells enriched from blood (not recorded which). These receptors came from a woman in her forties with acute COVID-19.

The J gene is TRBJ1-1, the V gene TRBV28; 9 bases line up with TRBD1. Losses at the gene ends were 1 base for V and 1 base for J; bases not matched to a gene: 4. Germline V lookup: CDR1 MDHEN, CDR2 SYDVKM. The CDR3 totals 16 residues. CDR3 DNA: TGTGCCAGCAGTTTATCGACAGGGGGAAGGAACACTGAAGCTTTCTTT. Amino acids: CASSLSTGGRNTEAFF.

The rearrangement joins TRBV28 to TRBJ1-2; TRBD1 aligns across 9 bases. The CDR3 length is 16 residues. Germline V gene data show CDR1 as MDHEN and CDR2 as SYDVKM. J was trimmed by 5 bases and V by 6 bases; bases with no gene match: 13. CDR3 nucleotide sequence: TGTGCCAGCAGCCCCGGCGGGACAGGGAAGTTTTATGGCTACACCTTC. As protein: CASSPGGTGKFYGYTF.

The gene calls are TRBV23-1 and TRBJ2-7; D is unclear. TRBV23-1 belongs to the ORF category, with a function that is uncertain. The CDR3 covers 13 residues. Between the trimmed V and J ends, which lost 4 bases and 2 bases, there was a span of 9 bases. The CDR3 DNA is TGCGCCAGCAGTCCATGGGCCGCCTACGAGCAGTACTTC. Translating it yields CASSPWAAYEQYF.

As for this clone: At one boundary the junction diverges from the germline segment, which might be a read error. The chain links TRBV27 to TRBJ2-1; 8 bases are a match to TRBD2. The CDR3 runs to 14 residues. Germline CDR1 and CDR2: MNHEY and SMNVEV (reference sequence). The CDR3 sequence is CASSFSGAYNGQFF. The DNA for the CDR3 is TGTGCCAGCAGTTTTAGCGGGGCCTACAATGGGCAGTTCTTC.

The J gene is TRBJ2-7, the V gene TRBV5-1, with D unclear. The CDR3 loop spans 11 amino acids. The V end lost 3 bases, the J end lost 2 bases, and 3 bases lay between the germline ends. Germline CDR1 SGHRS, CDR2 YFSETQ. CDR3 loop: CASSSTYEQYF. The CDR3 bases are TGCGCCAGCAGCTCTACCTACGAGCAGTACTTC. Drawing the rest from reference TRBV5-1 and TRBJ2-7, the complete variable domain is KAGVTQTPRYLIKTRGQQVTLSCSPISGHRSVSWYQQTPGQGLQFLFEYFSETQRNKGNFPGRFSGRQFSNSRSEMNVSTLELGDSALYLCASSSTYEQYFGPGTRLTVT.

In nucleotides, the CDR3 is TGTGCCAGCAGCCAGGACAGGGGGCAGGAGACCCAGTACTTC. Translation: CASSQDRGQETQYF. This rearrangement joins TRBV11-2 to TRBJ2-5; 11 bases line up with TRBD1. The CDR3 contains 14 residues. V was clipped by 5 bases and J by 5 bases; unmatched bases: 4. Germline V gene sequence: CDR1 SGHAT, CDR2 FQNNGV. The variable domain in full, with the rest retrieved from reference TRBV11-2 and TRBJ2-5, is EAGVAQSPRYKIIEKRQSVAFWCNPISGHATLYWYQQILGQGPKLLIQFQNNGVVDDSQLPKDRFSAERLKGVDSTLKIQPAKLEDSAVYLCASSQDRGQETQYFGPGTRLLVL.

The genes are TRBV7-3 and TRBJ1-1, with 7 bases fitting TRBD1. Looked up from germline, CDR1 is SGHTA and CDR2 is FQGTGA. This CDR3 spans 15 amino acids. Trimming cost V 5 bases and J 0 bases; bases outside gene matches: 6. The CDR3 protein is CASSPSGQLNTEAFF. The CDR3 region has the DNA TGTGCCAGCAGCCCCTCGGGACAGCTGAACACTGAAGCTTTCTTT.

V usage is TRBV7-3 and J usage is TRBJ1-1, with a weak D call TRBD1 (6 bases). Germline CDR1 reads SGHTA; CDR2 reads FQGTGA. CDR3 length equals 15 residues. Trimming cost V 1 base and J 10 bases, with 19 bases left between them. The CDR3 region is CASSLIGGDNPRAFF. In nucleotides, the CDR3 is TGTGCCAGCAGCTTAATCGGGGGGGACAACCCTAGAGCTTTCTTT.

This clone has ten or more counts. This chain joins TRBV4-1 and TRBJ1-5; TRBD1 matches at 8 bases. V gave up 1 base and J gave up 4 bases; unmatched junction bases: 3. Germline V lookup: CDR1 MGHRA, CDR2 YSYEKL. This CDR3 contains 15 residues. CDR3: CASSQGRQGNQPQHF. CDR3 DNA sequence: TGCGCCAGCAGCCAAGGTCGACAGGGGAATCAGCCCCAGCATTTT.

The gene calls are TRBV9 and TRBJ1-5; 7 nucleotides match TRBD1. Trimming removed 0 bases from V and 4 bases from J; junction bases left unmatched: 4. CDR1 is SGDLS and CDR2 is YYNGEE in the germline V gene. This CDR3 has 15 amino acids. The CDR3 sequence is CASSVGTGGNQPQHF. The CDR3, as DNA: TGTGCCAGCAGCGTAGGGACAGGAGGAAATCAGCCCCAGCATTTT.

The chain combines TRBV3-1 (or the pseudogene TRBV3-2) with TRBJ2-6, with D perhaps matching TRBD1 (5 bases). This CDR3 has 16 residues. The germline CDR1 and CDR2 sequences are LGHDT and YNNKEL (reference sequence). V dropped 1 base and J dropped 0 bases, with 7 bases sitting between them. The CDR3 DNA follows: TGTGCCAGCAGCCAAGGGGGCGGCTCTGGGGCCAACGTCCTGACTTTC. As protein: CASSQGGGSGANVLTF.

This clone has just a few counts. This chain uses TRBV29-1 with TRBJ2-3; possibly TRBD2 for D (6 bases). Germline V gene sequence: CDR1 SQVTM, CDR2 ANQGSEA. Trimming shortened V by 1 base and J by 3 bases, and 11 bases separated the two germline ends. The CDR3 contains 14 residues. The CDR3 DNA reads TGCAGCGTTGAAGCCTTGGAGGGAACAGATACGCAGTATTTT. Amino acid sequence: CSVEALEGTDTQYF.

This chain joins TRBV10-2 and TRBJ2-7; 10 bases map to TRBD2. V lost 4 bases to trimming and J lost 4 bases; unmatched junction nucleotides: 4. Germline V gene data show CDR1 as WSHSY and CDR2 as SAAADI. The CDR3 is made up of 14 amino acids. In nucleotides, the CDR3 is TGCGCCAGCAGTGTAGCGGGAGGTGGTTACGAGCAGTACTTC. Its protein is CASSVAGGGYEQYF.

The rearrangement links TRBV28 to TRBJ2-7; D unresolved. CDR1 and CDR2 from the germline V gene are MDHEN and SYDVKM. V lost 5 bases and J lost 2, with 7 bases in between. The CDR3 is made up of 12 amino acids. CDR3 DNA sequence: TGTGCCAGCAGTCACCTACCCTACGAGCAGTACTTC. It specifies CASSHLPYEQYF.

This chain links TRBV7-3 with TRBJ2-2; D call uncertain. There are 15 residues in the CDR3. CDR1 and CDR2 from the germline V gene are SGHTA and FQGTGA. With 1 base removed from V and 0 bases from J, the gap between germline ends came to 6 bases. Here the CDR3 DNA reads TGTGCCAGCAGCTTAATTGCGTCGAACACCGGGGAGCTGTTTTTT. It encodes CASSLIASNTGELFF.

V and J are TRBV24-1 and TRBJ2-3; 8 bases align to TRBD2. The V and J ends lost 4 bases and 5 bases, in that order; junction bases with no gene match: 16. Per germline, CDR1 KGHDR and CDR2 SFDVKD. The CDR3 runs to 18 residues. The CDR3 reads CATSDTESSGMVKDTQYF. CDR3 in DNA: TGTGCCACCAGTGACACAGAGAGTAGCGGGATGGTAAAAGATACGCAGTATTTT.

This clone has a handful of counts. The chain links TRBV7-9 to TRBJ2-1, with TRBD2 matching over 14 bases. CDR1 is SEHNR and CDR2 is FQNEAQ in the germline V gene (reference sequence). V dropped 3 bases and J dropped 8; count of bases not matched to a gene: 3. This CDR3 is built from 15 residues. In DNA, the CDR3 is TGTGCCAGCAGCTTGACTAGCGGGAGGGCGGATGAGCAGTTCTTC. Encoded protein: CASSLTSGRADEQFF. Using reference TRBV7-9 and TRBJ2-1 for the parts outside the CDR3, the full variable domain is DTGVSQNPRHKITKRGQNVTFRCDPISEHNRLYWYRQTLGQGPEFLTYFQNEAQLEKSRLLSDRFSAERPKGSFSTLEIQRTEQGDSAMYLCASSLTSGRADEQFFGPGTRLTVL.

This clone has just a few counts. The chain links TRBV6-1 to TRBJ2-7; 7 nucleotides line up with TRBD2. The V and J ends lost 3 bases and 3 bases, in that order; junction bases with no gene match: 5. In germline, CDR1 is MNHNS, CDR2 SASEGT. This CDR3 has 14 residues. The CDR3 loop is CASSDLGRGYEQYF. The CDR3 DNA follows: TGTGCCAGCAGTGATCTAGGGAGGGGCTACGAGCAGTACTTC.

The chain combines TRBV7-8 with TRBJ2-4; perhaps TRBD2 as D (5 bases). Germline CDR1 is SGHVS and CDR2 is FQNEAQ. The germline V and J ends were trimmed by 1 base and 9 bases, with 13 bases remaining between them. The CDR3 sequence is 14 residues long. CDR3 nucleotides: TGTGCCAGCAGCTTAGACGAGCGCCGGGGCATTCAGTACTTC. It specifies CASSLDERRGIQYF.

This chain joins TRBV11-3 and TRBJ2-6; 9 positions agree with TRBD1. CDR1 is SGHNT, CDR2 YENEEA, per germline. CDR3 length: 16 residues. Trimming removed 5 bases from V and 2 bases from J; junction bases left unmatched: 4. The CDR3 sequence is CASSKRDRAGANVLTF. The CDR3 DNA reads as TGTGCCAGCAGCAAACGGGACAGGGCTGGGGCCAACGTCCTGACTTTC.

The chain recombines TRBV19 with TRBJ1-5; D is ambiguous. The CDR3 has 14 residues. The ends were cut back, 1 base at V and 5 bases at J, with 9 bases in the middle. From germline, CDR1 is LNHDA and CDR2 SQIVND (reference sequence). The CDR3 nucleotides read TGTGCCAGTAGTATAGGAGGGATTGATCAGCCCCAGCATTTT. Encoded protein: CASSIGGIDQPQHF.